This TCR beta chain was sequenced in a study of blood T cell repertoires in COVID-19. Study background: COVID-19 samples collected from the United States, Italy and Spain covered acute and convalescent phases. From T cells, B-cell-depleted T cells, or PBMCs came the material, which was cDNA or gDNA.

Under the authors' procedure: For nucleated cells, counts were estimated from reference gene primer amplification. The repertoire was sequenced with immunoSEQ multiplex PCR; TCRdb's copy has only in-frame clones and lacks some. V and J calls and clone size come straight from that table; D and trimming were deduced from the DNA. Found here are about 88,000 clones, approximately 81% of them singletons; the top ten hold approximately 15%. The junction had 5 bases not matched to a gene; V was cut back by 0 bases and J by 0 bases. Germline loops: CDR1 LGHNA, CDR2 YSLEER. CDR3 length: 18 amino acids. This clonotype originated in a woman between 65 and 79 years old with acute or convalescent COVID-19. V gene TRBV4-3 combines with J gene TRBJ2-1, with 10 nucleotides matching TRBD2. The sequencing sample was made of peripheral blood. The CDR3 DNA is TGCGCCAGCAGCCAAGATGGGACTAGCGTGAGCTCCTACAATGAGCAGTTCTTC. This codes for CASSQDGTSVSSYNEQFF.